The rows below give T cell receptor beta chains drawn from one sample of a study of blood T cells in healthy people across ages. TCRdb called the 5' RACE reads again in MiXCR, with one record for every CDR3 protein. The data contain 650,000 to 1,000,000 distinct CDR3 sequences, around 36% of them singletons. The sample taken for sequencing was blood. These receptors all come from a man between 18 and 35 years old in good health. Each CDR3 is given with its conserved first and last residue. D genes are given only for firm matches. Some rows mark clone size as missing; the rest say once, few, many or name a class of expanded clone.

D: .
J: TRBJ2-7
size: .
length: 13
V: TRBV20-1
CDR3: CSVRTGVRHEQYF
DNA: TGCAGTGTTCGGACGGGGGTCCGTCACGAGCAGTACTTC

D: .
J: TRBJ1-3
size: few
length: 16
V: TRBV4-3
CDR3: CASSQGAGLSGNTIYF
DNA: TGCGCCAGCAGCCAAGGAGCAGGGCTCTCTGGAAACACCATATATTTT

D: TRBD1
J: TRBJ1-2
size: few
length: 14
V: TRBV6-5
CDR3: CASSSFGTAYGYTF
DNA: TGTGCCAGCAGCTCCTTTGGGACAGCCTATGGCTACACCTTC

D: .
J: TRBJ2-3
size: many
length: 15
V: TRBV4-3
CDR3: CASSQGSFSTDTQYF
DNA: TGCGCCAGCAGCCAGGGAAGTTTTAGCACAGATACGCAGTATTTT

D: TRBD1
J: TRBJ1-4
size: few
length: 14
V: TRBV6-6
CDR3: CASSYGQGIEKLFF
DNA: TGTGCCAGCAGTTACGGACAGGGTATCGAAAAACTGTTTTTT

D: .
J: TRBJ2-3
size: .
length: 14
V: TRBV11-2
CDR3: CASSLGDFPDTQYF
DNA: TGTGCCAGCAGCTTAGGGGACTTCCCAGATACGCAGTATTTT

D: .
J: TRBJ1-1
size: few
length: 14
V: TRBV29-1
CDR3: CSVLSSQRNTEAFF
DNA: TGCAGCGTTCTTAGTAGCCAACGGAACACTGAAGCTTTCTTT

D: TRBD2
J: TRBJ2-1
size: few
length: 16
V: TRBV10-3
CDR3: CATSTVAGDSYNEQFF
DNA: TGTGCCACCTCAACAGTAGCGGGGGACTCCTACAATGAGCAGTTCTTC

D: TRBD1
J: TRBJ2-5
size: few
length: 15
V: TRBV15
CDR3: CATSRPGTGEETQYF
DNA: TGTGCCACCAGCAGACCGGGGACAGGGGAGGAGACCCAGTACTTC

D: TRBD1
J: TRBJ2-3
size: many
length: 14
V: TRBV29-1
CDR3: CSGHGTGVTDTQYF
DNA: TGCAGCGGGCATGGGACAGGGGTCACAGATACGCAGTATTTT

D: TRBD1
J: TRBJ1-2
size: few
length: 14
V: TRBV20-1
CDR3: CSASSGTGGEGYTF
DNA: TGCAGTGCCTCTTCCGGGACAGGGGGCGAGGGCTACACCTTC

D: .
J: TRBJ2-7
size: .
length: 14
V: TRBV20-1
CDR3: CSALIGGSHNEQYF
DNA: TGCAGTGCCCTAATAGGGGGGTCCCACAATGAGCAGTACTTC

D: .
J: TRBJ2-1
size: .
length: 14
V: TRBV30
CDR3: CAGTLGQGYNEQFF
DNA: TGTGCCGGGACCCTGGGGCAGGGCTACAATGAGCAGTTCTTC

D: .
J: TRBJ2-7
size: .
length: 14
V: TRBV9
CDR3: CASSVVRDTYEQYF
DNA: TGTGCCAGCAGCGTAGTTAGGGACACCTACGAGCAGTACTTC

D: TRBD1
J: TRBJ2-4
size: .
length: 14
V: TRBV4-3
CDR3: CASSRKQGGNIQYF
DNA: TGCGCCAGCAGCCGGAAACAGGGGGGAAACATTCAGTACTTC

D: .
J: TRBJ1-2
size: .
length: 14
V: TRBV12-3/TRBV12-4
CDR3: CATKITGNPYGYTF
DNA: TGTGCCACCAAGATCACAGGGAATCCCTATGGCTACACCTTC

D: .
J: TRBJ2-7
size: many
length: 13
V: TRBV9
CDR3: CASSSDGPYEQYF
DNA: TGTGCCAGCAGCTCCGACGGGCCCTACGAGCAGTACTTC

D: .
J: TRBJ2-7
size: .
length: 13
V: TRBV12-3/TRBV12-4
CDR3: CASRRDGSNEQYF
DNA: TGTGCCAGCAGGCGGGACGGATCCAATGAGCAGTACTTC

D: TRBD2
J: TRBJ2-1
size: few
length: 16
V: TRBV20-1
CDR3: CSASTASSGSYNEQFF
DNA: TGCAGTGCCAGCACCGCCTCTAGCGGATCCTACAATGAGCAGTTCTTC

D: .
J: TRBJ2-1
size: few
length: 14
V: TRBV28
CDR3: CASTVRASYNEQFF
DNA: TGTGCCAGCACGGTCAGGGCATCCTACAATGAGCAGTTCTTC

D: .
J: TRBJ1-1
size: few
length: 15
V: TRBV7-9
CDR3: CASVRDSSAKAEAFF
DNA: TGTGCCAGCGTAAGAGACAGCTCCGCAAAGGCTGAAGCTTTCTTT

D: .
J: TRBJ2-7
size: many
length: 17
V: TRBV12-3/TRBV12-4
CDR3: CASSGTQKGRVAYEQYF
DNA: TGTGCCAGCAGTGGAACTCAAAAAGGACGGGTCGCCTACGAGCAGTACTTC

D: .
J: TRBJ2-7
size: many
length: 14
V: TRBV10-3
CDR3: CATRGGSGNYEQYF
DNA: TGTGCCACCAGGGGGGGGTCGGGTAACTACGAGCAGTACTTC

D: .
J: TRBJ1-5
size: .
length: 16
V: TRBV12-3/TRBV12-4
CDR3: CASSIRQAESNQPQHF
DNA: TGTGCCAGCAGTATTCGACAGGCTGAAAGCAATCAGCCCCAGCATTTT

D: .
J: TRBJ2-7
size: many
length: 14
V: TRBV4-2
CDR3: CASSRDVATYEQYF
DNA: TGTGCCAGCAGCCGCGACGTAGCGACCTACGAGCAGTACTTC

D: .
J: TRBJ2-7
size: once
length: 14
V: TRBV6-5
CDR3: CASSSTQGSYEQYF
DNA: TGTGCCAGCAGTTCCACACAGGGATCCTACGAGCAGTACTTC

D: .
J: TRBJ1-2
size: few
length: 14
V: TRBV9
CDR3: CASSRSSANYGYTF
DNA: TGTGCCAGCAGCCGATCGTCAGCTAACTATGGCTACACCTTC

D: .
J: TRBJ2-3
size: .
length: 13
V: TRBV29-1
CDR3: CSVDSWTAHTQYF
DNA: TGCAGCGTTGATTCCTGGACCGCCCATACGCAGTATTTT

D: .
J: TRBJ2-1
size: .
length: 15
V: TRBV7-9
CDR3: CASSLGAGQNNEQFF
DNA: TGTGCCAGCAGCTTAGGGGCGGGCCAGAACAATGAGCAGTTCTTC

D: .
J: TRBJ1-4
size: .
length: 15
V: TRBV6-1
CDR3: CASSERRGIGEKLFF
DNA: TGTGCCAGCAGCGAAAGGCGGGGAATAGGAGAAAAACTGTTTTTT

D: .
J: TRBJ1-2
size: few
length: 14
V: TRBV6-5
CDR3: CASSYSGAADGYTF
DNA: TGTGCCAGCAGTTACTCGGGAGCGGCGGATGGCTACACCTTC

D: .
J: TRBJ2-2
size: once
length: 15
V: TRBV4-3
CDR3: CASSRELENTGELFF
DNA: TGCGCCAGCAGCCGGGAACTAGAGAACACCGGGGAGCTGTTTTTT

D: TRBD1
J: TRBJ1-2
size: few
length: 14
V: TRBV20-1
CDR3: CSARNSGGNYGYTF
DNA: TGCAGTGCTAGGAATTCAGGGGGAAACTATGGCTACACCTTC

D: .
J: TRBJ2-5
size: many
length: 14
V: TRBV7-9
CDR3: CASSLVDLQETQYF
DNA: TGTGCCAGCAGCTTAGTGGACTTACAAGAGACCCAGTACTTC

D: TRBD2
J: TRBJ2-2
size: .
length: 13
V: TRBV30
CDR3: CAWGGGLAGELFF
DNA: TGTGCCTGGGGGGGGGGTTTGGCCGGGGAGCTGTTTTTT

D: .
J: TRBJ2-2
size: .
length: 14
V: TRBV6-5
CDR3: CASSYSRGAGELFF
DNA: TGTGCCAGCAGTTACTCTCGGGGTGCCGGGGAGCTGTTTTTT

D: .
J: TRBJ2-2
size: few
length: 13
V: TRBV20-1
CDR3: CSARRTALGELFF
DNA: TGCAGTGCTAGGAGGACTGCTTTGGGGGAGCTGTTTTTT

D: .
J: TRBJ1-1
size: .
length: 14
V: TRBV25-1
CDR3: CASSLHGRGTEAFF
DNA: TGTGCCAGCAGTTTGCACGGGAGGGGCACTGAAGCTTTCTTT

D: .
J: TRBJ1-1
size: few
length: 13
V: TRBV20-1
CDR3: CSARVAGNTEAFF
DNA: TGCAGTGCTAGAGTCGCGGGGAACACTGAAGCTTTCTTT

D: .
J: TRBJ1-2
size: .
length: 13
V: TRBV19
CDR3: CASQGLANYGYTF
DNA: TGTGCCAGTCAAGGGTTAGCTAACTATGGTTACACCTTC

D: .
J: TRBJ1-1
size: .
length: 17
V: TRBV7-2
CDR3: CASSLDGGVIRTVEAFF
DNA: TGTGCCAGCAGCTTAGACGGGGGGGTTATCCGGACAGTTGAAGCTTTCTTT

D: .
J: TRBJ1-5
size: few
length: 14
V: TRBV12-3/TRBV12-4
CDR3: CASSLISGNQPQHF
DNA: TGTGCCAGCAGTTTAATCTCTGGCAATCAGCCCCAGCATTTT

D: .
J: TRBJ2-1
size: .
length: 10
V: TRBV18
CDR3: CASSTIEQFF
DNA: TGTGCCAGCTCAACGATTGAGCAGTTCTTC

D: TRBD1
J: TRBJ2-7
size: .
length: 17
V: TRBV7-2
CDR3: CASSLRQGSYPLYEQYF
DNA: TGTGCCAGCAGCTTACGACAGGGGAGCTACCCTCTGTACGAGCAGTACTTC

D: .
J: TRBJ2-5
size: .
length: 16
V: TRBV11-2
CDR3: CVSSLKQGGSQETQYF
DNA: TGTGTCAGCAGCCTGAAACAGGGCGGCTCTCAAGAGACCCAGTACTTC

D: TRBD1
J: TRBJ2-1
size: few
length: 14
V: TRBV12-3/TRBV12-4
CDR3: CASRVGGPYNEQFF
DNA: TGTGCCAGCAGAGTAGGGGGCCCCTACAATGAGCAGTTCTTC

D: TRBD1
J: TRBJ2-5
size: few
length: 15
V: TRBV2
CDR3: CARSQQGAQGETQYF
DNA: TGTGCCAGATCTCAACAGGGGGCCCAGGGGGAGACCCAGTACTTC

D: TRBD2
J: TRBJ2-5
size: .
length: 18
V: TRBV6-5
CDR3: CASSYASWGGLAVETQYF
DNA: TGTGCCAGCAGTTACGCATCGTGGGGGGGACTAGCTGTGGAGACCCAGTACTTC

D: .
J: TRBJ1-4
size: .
length: 19
V: TRBV7-9
CDR3: CASSLGDPRGGRNNEKLFF
DNA: TGTGCCAGCAGCTTAGGAGACCCACGGGGAGGCCGAAATAATGAAAAACTGTTTTTT

D: TRBD2
J: TRBJ2-4
size: .
length: 15
V: TRBV2
CDR3: CASSYAGGGDDIQYF
DNA: TGTGCCAGCAGTTACGCGGGGGGTGGTGATGACATTCAGTACTTC

D: .
J: TRBJ1-4
size: .
length: 13
V: TRBV6-5
CDR3: CASRGGLWEKLFF
DNA: TGTGCCAGCAGGGGAGGCCTTTGGGAAAAACTGTTTTTT

D: .
J: TRBJ2-7
size: many
length: 12
V: TRBV27
CDR3: CASSLLGNEQYF
DNA: TGTGCCAGCAGTTTATTGGGCAACGAGCAGTACTTC

D: TRBD2
J: TRBJ2-7
size: .
length: 16
V: TRBV20-1
CDR3: CSADRSLTSGSYEQYF
DNA: TGCAGTGCCGATAGAAGCCTAACTAGCGGATCCTACGAGCAGTACTTC

D: TRBD1
J: TRBJ1-5
size: few
length: 15
V: TRBV20-1
CDR3: CSARDQGAFSQPQHF
DNA: TGCAGTGCTAGAGATCAGGGGGCATTCAGTCAGCCCCAGCATTTT

D: TRBD2
J: TRBJ2-1
size: few
length: 14
V: TRBV20-1
CDR3: CSRTSGGPRSEQFF
DNA: TGCAGTCGGACTAGCGGGGGACCACGGAGTGAGCAGTTCTTC

D: .
J: TRBJ1-5
size: few
length: 14
V: TRBV11-2
CDR3: CASSLIGGNQPQHF
DNA: TGTGCCAGCAGCTTAATCGGGGGCAATCAGCCCCAGCATTTT

D: .
J: TRBJ2-2
size: many
length: 16
V: TRBV5-1
CDR3: CASSLEGVRNTGELFF
DNA: TGCGCCAGCAGCTTGGAGGGGGTTCGAAACACCGGGGAGCTGTTTTTT